This T cell receptor (beta chain) was observed in a study of cytomegalovirus exposure and HLA in healthy donors. Vbeta (60) and Jbeta (13) primers were used in the PCR. The table came from immunoSEQ multiplex PCR; TCRdb's copy has only in-frame clones and leaves some out. The sample yields 70,000 to 95,000 clones, around 76% seen once. The CDR3 has 15 amino acids. In germline, CDR1 is MNHNS, CDR2 SASEGT. The V and J ends lost 0 bases and 6 bases respectively, with 12 bases between them. The receptor's source is a man in his forties in good health and CMV-seronegative. The genes are TRBV6-1 and TRBJ1-5, with no clear D. The material sequenced was PBMCs. CDR3 nucleotide sequence: TGTGCCAGCAGTGAAGCAGGCCCGGAGGGTCAGCCCCAGCATTTT. Encoded protein: CASSEAGPEGQPQHF.